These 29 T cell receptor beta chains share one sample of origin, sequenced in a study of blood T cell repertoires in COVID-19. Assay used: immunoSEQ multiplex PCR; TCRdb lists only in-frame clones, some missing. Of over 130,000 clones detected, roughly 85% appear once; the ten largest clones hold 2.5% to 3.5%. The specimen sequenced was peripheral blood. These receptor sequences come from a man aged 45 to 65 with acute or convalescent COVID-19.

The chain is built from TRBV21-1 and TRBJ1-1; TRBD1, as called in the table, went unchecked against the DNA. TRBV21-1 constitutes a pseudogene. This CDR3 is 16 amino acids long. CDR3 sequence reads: CASSVLRDRVSAEAFF. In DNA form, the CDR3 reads TGTGCCAGCAGCGTCCTAAGGGACAGGGTCTCCGCTGAAGCTTTCTTT.

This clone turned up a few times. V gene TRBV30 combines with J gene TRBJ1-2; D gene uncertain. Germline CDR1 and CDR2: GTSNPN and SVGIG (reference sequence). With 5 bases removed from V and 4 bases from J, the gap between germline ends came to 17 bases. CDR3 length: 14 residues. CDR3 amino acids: CAWGPSARGYGYTF. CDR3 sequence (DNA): TGTGCCTGGGGACCCTCGGCCCGGGGCTATGGCTACACCTTC.

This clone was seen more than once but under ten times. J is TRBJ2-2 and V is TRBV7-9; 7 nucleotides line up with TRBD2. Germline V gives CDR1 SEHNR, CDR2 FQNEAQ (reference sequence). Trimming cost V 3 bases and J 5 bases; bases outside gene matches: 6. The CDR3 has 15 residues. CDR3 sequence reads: CASSLGAGATGELFF. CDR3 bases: TGTGCCAGCAGCTTGGGTGCGGGAGCGACCGGGGAGCTGTTTTTT.

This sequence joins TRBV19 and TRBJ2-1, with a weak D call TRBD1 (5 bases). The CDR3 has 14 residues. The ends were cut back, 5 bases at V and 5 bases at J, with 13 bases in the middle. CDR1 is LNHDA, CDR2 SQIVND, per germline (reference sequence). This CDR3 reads CASSRRSGNNEQFF. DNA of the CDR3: TGTGCCAGTAGTCGACGTTCAGGGAACAATGAGCAGTTCTTC.

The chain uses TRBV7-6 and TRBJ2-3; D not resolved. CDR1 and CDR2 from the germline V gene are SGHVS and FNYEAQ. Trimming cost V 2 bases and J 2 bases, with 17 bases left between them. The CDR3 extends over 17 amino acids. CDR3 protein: CASSLSLGTTITDTQYF. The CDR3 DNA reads TGTGCCAGCAGCTTATCCCTTGGAACGACAATCACAGATACGCAGTATTTT.

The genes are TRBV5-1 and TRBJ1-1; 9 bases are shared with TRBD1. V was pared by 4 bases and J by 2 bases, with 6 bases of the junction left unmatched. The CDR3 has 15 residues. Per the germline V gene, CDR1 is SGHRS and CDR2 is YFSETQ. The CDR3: CASSTLTGGNTEAFF. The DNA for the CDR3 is TGCGCCAGCAGCACGTTGACAGGGGGAAACACTGAAGCTTTCTTT.

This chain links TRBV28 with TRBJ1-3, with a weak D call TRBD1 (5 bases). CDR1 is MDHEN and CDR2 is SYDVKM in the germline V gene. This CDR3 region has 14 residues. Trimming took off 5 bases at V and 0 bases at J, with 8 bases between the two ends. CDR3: CASSTGYSGNTIYF. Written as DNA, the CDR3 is TGTGCCAGCAGTACAGGTTACTCTGGAAACACCATATATTTT.

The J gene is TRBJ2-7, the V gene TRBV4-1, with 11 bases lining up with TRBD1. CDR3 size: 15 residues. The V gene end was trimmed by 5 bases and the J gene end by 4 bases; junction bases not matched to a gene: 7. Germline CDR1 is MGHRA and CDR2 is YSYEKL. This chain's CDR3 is CASSNTGTGGYEQYF. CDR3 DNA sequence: TGCGCCAGCAGCAATACCGGGACAGGGGGGTACGAGCAGTACTTC.

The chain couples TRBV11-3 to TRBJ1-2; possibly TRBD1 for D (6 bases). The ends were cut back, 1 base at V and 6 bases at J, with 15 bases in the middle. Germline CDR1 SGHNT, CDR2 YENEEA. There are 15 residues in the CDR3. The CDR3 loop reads CASSLGGRQAHGYTF. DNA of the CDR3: TGTGCCAGCAGCTTAGGGGGGAGACAGGCTCATGGCTACACCTTC.

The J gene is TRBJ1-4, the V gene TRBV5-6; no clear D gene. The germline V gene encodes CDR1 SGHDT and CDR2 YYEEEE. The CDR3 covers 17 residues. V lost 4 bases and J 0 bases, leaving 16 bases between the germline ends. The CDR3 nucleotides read TGTGCCAGCAGCGAGGAGGATACCACCTCAACTAATGAAAAACTGTTTTTT. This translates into CASSEEDTTSTNEKLFF.

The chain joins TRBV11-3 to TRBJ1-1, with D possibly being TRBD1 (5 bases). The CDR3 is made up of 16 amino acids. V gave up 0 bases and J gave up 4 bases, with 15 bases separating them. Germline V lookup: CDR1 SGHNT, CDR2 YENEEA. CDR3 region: CASSLEGGARATEAFF. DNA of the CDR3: TGTGCCAGCAGCTTAGAGGGAGGGGCTCGGGCCACTGAAGCTTTCTTT.

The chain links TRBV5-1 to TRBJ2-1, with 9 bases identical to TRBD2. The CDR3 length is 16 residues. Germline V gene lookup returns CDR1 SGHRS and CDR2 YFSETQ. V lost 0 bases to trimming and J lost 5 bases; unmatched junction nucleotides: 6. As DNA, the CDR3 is TGCGCCAGCAGCTTGGAGCGACTAGCGGACCACAATGAGCAGTTCTTC. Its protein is CASSLERLADHNEQFF.

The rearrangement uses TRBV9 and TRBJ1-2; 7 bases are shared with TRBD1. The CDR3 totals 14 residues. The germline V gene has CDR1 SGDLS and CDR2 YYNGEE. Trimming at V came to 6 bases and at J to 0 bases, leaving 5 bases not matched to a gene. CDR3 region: CASNTQGANYGYTF. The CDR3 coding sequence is TGTGCCAGCAATACCCAGGGGGCTAACTATGGCTACACCTTC.

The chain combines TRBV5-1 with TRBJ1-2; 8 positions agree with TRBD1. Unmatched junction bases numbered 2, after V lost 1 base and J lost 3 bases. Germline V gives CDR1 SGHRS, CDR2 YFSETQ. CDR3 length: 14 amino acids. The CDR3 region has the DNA TGCGCCAGCAGCTTGTCGACAGGGGACTATGGCTACACCTTC. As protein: CASSLSTGDYGYTF.

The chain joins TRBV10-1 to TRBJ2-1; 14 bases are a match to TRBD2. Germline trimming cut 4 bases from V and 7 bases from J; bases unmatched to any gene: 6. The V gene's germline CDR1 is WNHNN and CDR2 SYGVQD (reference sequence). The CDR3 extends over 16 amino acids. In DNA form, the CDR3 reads TGCGCCAGCAGTGCAATGGGACTAGCGGGAGCAAATGAGCAGTTCTTC. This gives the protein CASSAMGLAGANEQFF.

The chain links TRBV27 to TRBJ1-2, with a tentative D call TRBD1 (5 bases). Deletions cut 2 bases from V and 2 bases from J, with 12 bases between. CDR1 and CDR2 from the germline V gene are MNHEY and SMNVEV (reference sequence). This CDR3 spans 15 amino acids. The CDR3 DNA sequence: TGTGCCAGCAGTTTAAAGGAGGGACCAAACTATGGCTACACCTTC. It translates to CASSLKEGPNYGYTF.

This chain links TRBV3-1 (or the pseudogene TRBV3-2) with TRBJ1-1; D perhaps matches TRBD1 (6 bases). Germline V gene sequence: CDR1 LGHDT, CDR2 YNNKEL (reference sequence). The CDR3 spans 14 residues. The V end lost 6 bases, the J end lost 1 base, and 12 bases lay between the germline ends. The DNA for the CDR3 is TGTGCCAGCAGACAGGGTTTTGCGAACACTGAAGCTTTCTTT. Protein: CASRQGFANTEAFF.

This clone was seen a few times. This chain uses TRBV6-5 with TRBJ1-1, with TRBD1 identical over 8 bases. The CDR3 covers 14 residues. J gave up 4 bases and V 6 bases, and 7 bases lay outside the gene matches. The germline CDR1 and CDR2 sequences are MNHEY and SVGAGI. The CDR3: CASSFGTGRTEAFF. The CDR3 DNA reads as TGTGCCAGCAGCTTTGGGACAGGTCGCACTGAAGCTTTCTTT.

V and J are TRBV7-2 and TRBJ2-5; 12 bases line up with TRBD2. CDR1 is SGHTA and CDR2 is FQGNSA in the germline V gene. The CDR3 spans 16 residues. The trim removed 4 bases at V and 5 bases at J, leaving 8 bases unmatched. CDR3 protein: CASSSGLAGFWETQYF. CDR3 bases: TGTGCCAGCAGCTCAGGACTAGCGGGGTTTTGGGAGACCCAGTACTTC.

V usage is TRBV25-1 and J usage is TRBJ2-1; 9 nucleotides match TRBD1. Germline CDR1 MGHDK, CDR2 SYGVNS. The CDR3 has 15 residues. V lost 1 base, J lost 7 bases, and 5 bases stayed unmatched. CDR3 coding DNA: TGTGCCAGCAGTGAATCTGGGACAGGGAAAAATGAGCAGTTCTTC. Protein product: CASSESGTGKNEQFF. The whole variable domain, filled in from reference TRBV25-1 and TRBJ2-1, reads EADIYQTPRYLVIGTGKKITLECSQTMGHDKMYWYQQDPGMELHLIHYSYGVNSTEKGDLSSESTVSRIRTEHFPLTLESARPSHTSQYLCASSESGTGKNEQFFGPGTRLTVL.

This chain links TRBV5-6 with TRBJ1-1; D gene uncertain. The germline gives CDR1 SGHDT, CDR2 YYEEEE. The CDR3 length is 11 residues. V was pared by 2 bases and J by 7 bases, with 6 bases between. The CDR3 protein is CASSFMSEAFF. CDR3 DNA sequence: TGTGCCAGCAGCTTTATGAGTGAAGCTTTCTTT.

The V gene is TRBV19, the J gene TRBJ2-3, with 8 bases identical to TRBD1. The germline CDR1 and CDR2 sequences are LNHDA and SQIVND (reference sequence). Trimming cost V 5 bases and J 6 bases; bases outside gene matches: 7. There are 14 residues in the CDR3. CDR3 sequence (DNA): TGTGCCAGTAGTTTAGGACAGGGACCGGATACGCAGTATTTT. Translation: CASSLGQGPDTQYF.

The DNA for the CDR3 is TGTGCCAGCAGCGTAGGGGGACATCGTAATTCACCCCTCCACTTT. Protein product: CASSVGGHRNSPLHF. The rearrangement uses TRBV9 and TRBJ1-6, with D tentatively TRBD1 (6 bases). The CDR3 is 15 amino acids. The germline V and J ends were trimmed by 0 bases and 6 bases, with 10 bases remaining between them. The germline V gene encodes CDR1 SGDLS and CDR2 YYNGEE.

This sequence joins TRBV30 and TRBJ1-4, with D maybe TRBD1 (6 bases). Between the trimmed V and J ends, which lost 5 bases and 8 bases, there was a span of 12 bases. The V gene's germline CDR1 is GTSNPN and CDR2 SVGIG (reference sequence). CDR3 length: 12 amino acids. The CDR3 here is CAWGDIGEKLFF. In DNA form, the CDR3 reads TGTGCCTGGGGGGACATTGGGGAAAAACTGTTTTTT.

CDR3 sequence (DNA): TGCGCCAGCAGTAGGACTAGCGGGAACAATGAGCAGTTCTTC. As protein: CASSRTSGNNEQFF. The chain couples TRBV10-1 to TRBJ2-1; 12 positions match TRBD2. The length of the CDR3 is 14 residues. Germline lookup yields CDR1 WNHNN and CDR2 SYGVQD (reference sequence). Losses at the gene ends were 5 bases for V and 5 bases for J; bases not matched to a gene: 1.

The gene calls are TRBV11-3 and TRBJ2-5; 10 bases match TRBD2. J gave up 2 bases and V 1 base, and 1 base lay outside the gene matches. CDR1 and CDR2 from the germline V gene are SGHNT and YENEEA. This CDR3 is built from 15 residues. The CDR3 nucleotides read TGTGCCAGCAGCTTAGTGACTAGCGGGCAAGAGACCCAGTACTTC. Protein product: CASSLVTSGQETQYF. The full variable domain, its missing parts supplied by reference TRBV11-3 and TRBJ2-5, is EAGVVQSPRYKIIEKKQPVAFWCNPISGHNTLYWYLQNLGQGPELLIRYENEEAVDDSQLPKDRFSAERLKGVDSTLKIQPAELGDSAVYLCASSLVTSGQETQYFGPGTRLLVL.

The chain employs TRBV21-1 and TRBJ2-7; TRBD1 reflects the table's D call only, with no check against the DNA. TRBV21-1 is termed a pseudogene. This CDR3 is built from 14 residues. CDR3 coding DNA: TGTGCCAGCAGCACCTCCGGGACACTCCACGAGCAGTACTTC. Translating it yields CASSTSGTLHEQYF.

In DNA form, the CDR3 reads TGTGCCAGCAGCTTCTCCGCGCATCAGCCCCAGCATTTT. Translating gives CASSFSAHQPQHF. This chain joins TRBV5-6 and TRBJ1-5; D call uncertain. The V and J ends lost 2 bases and 5 bases respectively, with 8 bases between them. The V gene's germline CDR1 is SGHDT and CDR2 YYEEEE. This CDR3 has 13 amino acids.

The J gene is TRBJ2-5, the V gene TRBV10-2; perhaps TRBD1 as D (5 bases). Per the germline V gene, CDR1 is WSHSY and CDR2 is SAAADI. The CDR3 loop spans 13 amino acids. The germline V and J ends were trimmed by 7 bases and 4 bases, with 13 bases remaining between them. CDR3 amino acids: CASTGQGRETQYF. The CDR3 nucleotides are TGCGCCAGCACCGGTCAGGGCCGAGAGACCCAGTACTTC.